The clone carrying this T cell receptor beta chain has just a few counts. This specimen comes from a study of T cells after yellow fever vaccination. MiXCR, run by TCRdb on the 5' RACE reads, gives a single entry per CDR3 protein. The sample lists about 550,000 distinct CDR3 sequences; less than 20% were seen once. V was trimmed by 3 bases and J by 1 base, leaving 9 bases between them. Germline V gene sequence: CDR1 MDHEN, CDR2 SYDVKM. This CDR3 region has 15 residues. V and J are TRBV28 and TRBJ2-2; D is undetermined. The input for sequencing was PBMCs, taken 15 days after the yellow fever booster vaccination. This sequence originates from a man under 40 who received the YFV17D yellow fever vaccine. In DNA form, the CDR3 reads TGTGCCAGCAGTTTTTTAGGGCGGAACACCGGGGAGCTGTTTTTT. Translation gives CASSFLGRNTGELFF. Full variable domain (remainder filled in from reference TRBV28 and TRBJ2-2): DVKVTQSSRYLVKRTGEKVFLECVQDMDHENMFWYRQDPGLGLRLIYFSYDVKMKEKGDIPEGYSVSREKKERFSLILESASTNQTSMYLCASSFLGRNTGELFFGEGSRLTVL.